This T cell receptor beta chain was observed in a study of T-cell memory formation after mild COVID-19. Regarding the study as a whole: Clones from the second wave (peaking day 37) had unconfirmed SARS-CoV-2 specificity. The main location of contracting CD4+ clones was CM and EM, and that of contracting CD8+ clones was EMRA.

TCRdb passed the 5' RACE reads through MiXCR, listing each CDR3 protein once. The sample consists of about 350,000 distinct CDR3 sequences, 13% to 15% of them appearing once. The sample holds a few counts of this clonotype. Its antigen is undetermined. The CDR3 covers 14 residues. CDR1 and CDR2 (germline): SGHAT, FQDESV (reference sequence). V was clipped by 3 bases and J by 4 bases; unmatched bases: 6. V gene TRBV11-1 combines with J gene TRBJ2-7; 7 bases are shared with TRBD1. The TCR was taken from a man younger than 35 who had mild COVID-19 (a few samples of this study predate the infection). Cell type and time point are not known. Source material: PBMCs or a T cell subset sorted from them (not recorded which). CDR3 nucleotides: TGTGCCAGCAGCTTTCGGACAGGATATTACGAGCAGTACTTC. This codes for CASSFRTGYYEQYF.